The next 15 T cell receptor beta chains were all read from a single sample in a study of human CD8 memory T cell subsets. Sequencing libraries of TCR beta were made by UMI-labeled 5' RACE. TCRdb reprocessed the 5' RACE reads and keeps a single row for each CDR3 protein, giving no DNA. The listing records approximately 5,000 distinct CDR3 sequences. Sequences were obtained from CD8+ effector memory T cells (TEM) sorted from PBMCs. Subset meaning: effector memory CD8 T cells, CCR7- CD45RO+ CD95+. These receptors all come from a human donor in good health.

The V gene is TRBV9, the J gene TRBJ1-5; TCRdb's D call, TRBD1, is unchecked because there is no DNA. Germline V lookup: CDR1 SGDLS, CDR2 YYNGEE. The CDR3 is made up of 15 amino acids. CDR3 region: CASSRTGADGQPQHF.

In terms of frequency, this clonotype is medium-sized. The chain carries TRBV6-5 and TRBJ2-2. This CDR3 has 12 amino acids. Germline-derived CDR1 and CDR2 are MNHEY and SVGAGI. CDR3 in amino acids: CASSYITGELFF.

The CDR3 here is CASSQDRTGWNTEAFF. The chain employs TRBV4-3 and TRBJ1-1; TCRdb picks TRBD1, but there is no DNA to check that call. Germline V lookup: CDR1 LGHNA, CDR2 YSLEER. CDR3 length equals 16 residues.

Judged by frequency, this clonotype is medium-sized (0.01 to 0.1%). V and J are TRBV4-2 and TRBJ1-1. The CDR3 loop spans 14 amino acids. Per germline, CDR1 LGHNA and CDR2 YNFKEQ. The CDR3 loop reads CASSQDLEVTEAFF.

The V and J genes are TRBV30 and TRBJ1-6; TCRdb designates TRBD1, a call that cannot be tested without DNA. This CDR3 comprises 15 residues. Germline V gives CDR1 GTSNPN, CDR2 SVGIG (reference sequence). The CDR3 spells CAWSVQGTETSPLHF.

V usage is TRBV25-1 and J usage is TRBJ1-1. CDR3 length equals 14 residues. Germline CDR1 MGHDK, CDR2 SYGVNS. CDR3 in amino acids: CASSERVSVEGAFF. The full variable domain, rest sourced from reference TRBV25-1 and TRBJ1-1, is EADIYQTPRYLVIGTGKKITLECSQTMGHDKMYWYQQDPGMELHLIHYSYGVNSTEKGDLSSESTVSRIRTEHFPLTLESARPSHTSQYLCASSERVSVEGAFFGQGTRLTVV.

V is TRBV7-2 and J is TRBJ2-7; TCRdb calls TRBD1, which cannot be checked without DNA. The CDR3 loop spans 16 amino acids. Germline V gene sequence: CDR1 SGHTA, CDR2 FQGNSA. This CDR3 is CASSLVGTGASYEQYF.

CDR3 loop: CASSKDSQETQYF. The V call is TRBV6-4, the J call TRBJ2-5; the D call from TCRdb, TRBD1, cannot be confirmed without DNA. The CDR3 length is 13 residues. Germline V CDR1 and CDR2: MRHNA, SNTAGT.

This clonotype registers medium-sized by frequency. The V and J genes are TRBV4-3 and TRBJ2-7; TCRdb's D gene call, TRBD1, goes unchecked for lack of DNA. CDR1 LGHNA and CDR2 YSLEER come from the germline V gene. The CDR3 spans 16 residues. This CDR3 is CASSQEGGTGGYEQYF.

CDR3: CASSRGSTGEQYF. The chain is built from TRBV28 and TRBJ2-7. CDR1 MDHEN and CDR2 SYDVKM come from the germline V gene. The CDR3 totals 13 residues.

Frequency places this clonotype as medium-sized. The V call is TRBV20-1, the J call TRBJ1-1; TCRdb's D call, TRBD1, is unchecked because there is no DNA. CDR1 DFQATT and CDR2 SNEGSKA come from the germline V gene (reference sequence). The CDR3 runs to 13 residues. CDR3 residues: CSASGGTDTEAFF.

Frequency places this clonotype as medium-sized. The chain carries TRBV5-6 and TRBJ2-1; TCRdb calls TRBD2, which cannot be checked without DNA. This CDR3 comprises 16 residues. Looked up from germline, CDR1 is SGHDT and CDR2 is YYEEEE. The CDR3 protein is CASSTYSSVNRDEQFF.

The rearrangement joins TRBV20-1 to TRBJ1-2. The CDR3 is made up of 14 amino acids. Germline CDR1 reads DFQATT; CDR2 reads SNEGSKA (reference sequence). The CDR3 spells CSARSSDLDYGYTF.

CDR3 in amino acids: CSAGTVLGDTEAFF. The rearrangement uses TRBV20-1 and TRBJ1-1; there is no DNA to check the TCRdb D call of TRBD1. This CDR3 comprises 14 residues. Per germline, CDR1 DFQATT and CDR2 SNEGSKA (reference sequence).

This clonotype is called medium-sized based on its frequency. V usage is TRBV6-1 and J usage is TRBJ2-6; TCRdb reports TRBD1, a call that lacks DNA to check it against. Germline V CDR1 and CDR2: MNHNS, SASEGT. This CDR3 spans 16 amino acids. The CDR3 reads CASSEAGGRGANVLTF.